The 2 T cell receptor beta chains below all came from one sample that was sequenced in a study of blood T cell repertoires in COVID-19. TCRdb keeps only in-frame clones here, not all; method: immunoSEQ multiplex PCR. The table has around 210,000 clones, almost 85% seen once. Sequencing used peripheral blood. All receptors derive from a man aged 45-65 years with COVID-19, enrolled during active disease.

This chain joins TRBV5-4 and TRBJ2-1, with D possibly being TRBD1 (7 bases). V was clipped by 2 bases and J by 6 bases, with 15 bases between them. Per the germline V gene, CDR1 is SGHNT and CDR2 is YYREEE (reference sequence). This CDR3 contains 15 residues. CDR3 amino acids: CASSLPGGNSNEQFF. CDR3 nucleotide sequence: TGTGCCAGCAGCTTACCAGGGGGGAATTCCAATGAGCAGTTCTTC. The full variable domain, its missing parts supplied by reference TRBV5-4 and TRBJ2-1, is ETGVTQSPTHLIKTRGQQVTLRCSSQSGHNTVSWYQQALGQGPQFIFQYYREEENGRGNFPPRFSGLQFPNYSSELNVNALELDDSALYLCASSLPGGNSNEQFFGPGTRLTVL.

CDR3: CASSRRQGGTGELFF. CDR3 nucleotides: TGTGCCAGCAGCCGGCGACAGGGGGGAACCGGGGAGCTGTTTTTT. This chain connects TRBV28 to TRBJ2-2, with 9 bases aligning to TRBD1. V shed 6 bases, J shed 5 bases, and the junction held 7 bases outside the gene matches. The CDR3 sequence is 15 residues long. The germline V gene has CDR1 MDHEN and CDR2 SYDVKM.